The subject of this entry is one TCR beta chain. Its antigen remains unknown. This record comes from a study of human T cells and chemical hapten exposure. TCRdb called the RACE reads again in MiXCR, with one record for every CDR3 protein. Here the sample spans 95,000 to 150,000 distinct CDR3 sequences, roughly 13% being singletons. Findings of the study overall: Healthy people's immune response may differ from that of the donors, who had alopecia. Controls formed significantly fewer large CDR3 similarity clusters than expanded TCRs did.

As for time point: patch test 1, 2 weeks after DPC sensitization. The treatment was: therapeutic diphenylcyclopropenone sensitization with weekly scalp DPC. Each patch test followed a blood draw. Germline V lookup: CDR1 MDHEN, CDR2 SYDVKM. J was trimmed by 3 bases and V by 4 bases; bases with no gene match: 6. This CDR3 has 16 amino acids. The source of this sequence is a man younger than 35 with alopecia areata. Some clones in this sample may be carry-over from other donors' samples. The specimen comprised whole blood, sampled in connection with sensitization to the hapten diphenylcyclopropenone (DPC). The V gene is TRBV28, the J gene TRBJ1-2, with 12 bases identical to TRBD1. Written as DNA, the CDR3 is TGTGCCAGCAGTTCACCGGGACAGGGGGCTGACTATGGCTACACCTTC. The encoded protein is CASSSPGQGADYGYTF.